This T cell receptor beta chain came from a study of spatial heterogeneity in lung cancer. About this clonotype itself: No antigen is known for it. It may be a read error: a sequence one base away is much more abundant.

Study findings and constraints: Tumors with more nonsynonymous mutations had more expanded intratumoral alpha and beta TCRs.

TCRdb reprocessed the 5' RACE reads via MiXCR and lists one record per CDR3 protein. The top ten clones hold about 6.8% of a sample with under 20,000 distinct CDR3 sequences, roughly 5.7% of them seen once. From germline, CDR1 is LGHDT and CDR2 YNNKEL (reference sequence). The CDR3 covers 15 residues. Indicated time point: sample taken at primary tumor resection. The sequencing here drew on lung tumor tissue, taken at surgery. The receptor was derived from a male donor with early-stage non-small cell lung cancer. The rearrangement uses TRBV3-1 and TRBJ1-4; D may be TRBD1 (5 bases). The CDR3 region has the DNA TGTGCCAACAGCCACTCCAGGGTCACTAATGAAAAACTGTTTTTT. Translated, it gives CANSHSRVTNEKLFF.